This entry describes one T cell receptor (beta chain). The target antigen is unknown. Generated by immunoSEQ multiplex PCR, the TCRdb table keeps only in-frame clones and is missing some. The sample has 35,000 to 50,000 clones, about 91% seen once. This specimen belongs to a study of a mutant IDH1 vaccine in newly diagnosed glioma. Study details: First vaccine doses came 4-6 weeks after radiotherapy alone, or with temozolomide cycles. Averaging roughly 40 years of age, treated patients were about 60% male and approximately 40% female. Study-level points and caveats: Any relationship between pseudoprogression and changes in top peripheral T cell clonotypes seemed absent.

CDR1 MNHNS and CDR2 SASEGT come from the germline V gene. After removal of 6 bases from V and 3 bases from J, the junction contained 4 bases not matched to a gene. This CDR3 contains 14 residues. Sample time point: week 23, last vaccination. Doses consisted of 300 ug of mutant IDH1 20-mer peptide each, paired with topical imiquimod. This sequence joins TRBV6-1 and TRBJ2-3; TRBD1 matches at 9 bases. The source was PBMCs, collected from a glioma patient whose treatment included an IDH1 peptide vaccine. The TCR sequence derives from a man aged 45 to 65 with glioma. The chain's CDR3 is CASRTGQGTDTQYF. The CDR3 coding sequence is TGTGCCAGCAGGACGGGACAGGGAACAGATACGCAGTATTTT.